What follows are 6 T cell receptor beta chains derived from one specimen sequenced in a study of post-analysis software for immune sequencing data. Unique molecular identifiers featured in each of the TCR beta cDNA libraries. In TCRdb, the PCR reads were re-called with MiXCR into one record per CDR3 protein. The data contain a few hundred thousand distinct CDR3 sequences, 35% to 40% of them singletons. No cognate antigen is known for these TCRs. Study-wide points: Controls showed lower frequencies than patients for 4 or 5 TRBV segments, and TRBV5-6, TRBV5-1 and TRBV20-1 were among these.

Source material: blood. All receptors come from a girl between 10 and 17 years old with multiple sclerosis.

Concerning this clonotype: A read error may produce the germline difference seen at one junction end. This sequence joins TRBV27 and TRBJ1-1; 7 nucleotides match TRBD1. CDR3 length: 13 residues. In germline, CDR1 is MNHEY, CDR2 SMNVEV (reference sequence). Here the CDR3 reads CASSLSQGSEAFF. CDR3 DNA sequence: TGTGCCAGCAGCTTATCACAGGGGTCTGAAGCTTTCTTT.

This clonotype was counted ten times or more. The chain couples TRBV3-1 to TRBJ2-4; D might be TRBD1 or TRBD2, each matching 5 bases. V was pared by 0 bases and J by 3 bases, with 12 bases between. Germline lookup yields CDR1 LGHDT and CDR2 YNNKEL (reference sequence). There are 16 residues in the CDR3. For the CDR3, the DNA is TGTGCCAGCAGCCAAGACGGGACGGCCCGCAAAAACATTCAGTACTTC. Its translation: CASSQDGTARKNIQYF.

The chain couples TRBV4-3 to TRBJ2-1, with TRBD1 matching over 7 bases. In germline, CDR1 is LGHNA, CDR2 YSLEER. The CDR3 covers 14 residues. The V gene end was trimmed by 1 base and the J gene end by 9 bases; junction bases not matched to a gene: 6. This CDR3 reads CASSQGVRGLEQFF. The CDR3 DNA reads TGCGCCAGCAGCCAAGGTGTTAGGGGGCTTGAGCAGTTCTTC.

V is TRBV6-2 or TRBV6-3 and J is TRBJ2-7; D unclear. Germline-derived CDR1 and CDR2 are MNHEY and SVGEGT. The CDR3 is 14 residues long. The V end lost 4 bases, the J end lost 2 bases, and 12 bases lay between the germline ends. CDR3 in DNA: TGTGCCAGCAGTTCCAGCGAAAGAACCTACGAGCAGTACTTC. Amino acids: CASSSSERTYEQYF.

This clonotype showed up just a few times. The J gene is TRBJ2-1, the V gene TRBV5-1, with no clear D. V shed 0 bases and J shed 8 bases, with 15 bases lying between them. The CDR3 runs to 15 residues. The V gene's germline CDR1 is SGHRS and CDR2 YFSETQ. The CDR3 DNA is TGCGCCAGCAGCTTGGTCCGGGCAAGAGGCGATGAGCAGTTCTTC. Its protein product is CASSLVRARGDEQFF.

A remark on this clonotype: This may arise from a read error, as a much more abundant clone is one base away. This chain connects TRBV24-1 to TRBJ2-1; 11 nucleotides line up with TRBD1. The germline CDR1 and CDR2 sequences are KGHDR and SFDVKD. This CDR3 spans 16 amino acids. The CDR3 DNA reads TGTGCCATCAGTGGCAGGGGACAGGGGGACAACAATGAGCAGTTCTTC. It specifies CAISGRGQGDNNEQFF.